The 26 T cell receptor beta chains below come from one sample, sequenced in a study of T cells in Graves' hyperthyroidism and ophthalmopathy. Amplification targeted TCR beta CDR3 regions from RNA transcripts. TCR CDR3 underwent first-round RT-PCR with the HTBI primer set. One entry per CDR3 protein, called by TCRdb with MiXCR from the multiplex PCR reads. The sample lists nearly 600,000 distinct CDR3 sequences; 13% to 15% were seen once. Specimen: blood. The source is a woman between 18 and 30 years old with Graves' ophthalmopathy.

This rearrangement joins TRBV5-4 to TRBJ2-7, with D maybe TRBD2 (6 bases). Trimming removed 3 bases at V and 5 bases at J, with 18 bases between. Germline loops: CDR1 SGHNT, CDR2 YYREEE (reference sequence). The CDR3 is 15 residues long. CDR3 coding DNA: TGTGCCAGCAGCTCGGACCGGGGCGGGGTGAACGAGCAGTACTTC. It specifies CASSSDRGGVNEQYF.

This clonotype occurred many times. J is TRBJ2-7 and V is TRBV27; D call uncertain. With 4 bases removed from V and 0 bases from J, the gap between germline ends came to 7 bases. Looked up from germline, CDR1 is MNHEY and CDR2 is SMNVEV (reference sequence). The length of the CDR3 is 13 residues. CDR3 in amino acids: CASSSSTSYEQYF. In nucleotides, the CDR3 is TGTGCCAGCAGTTCGAGTACCTCCTACGAGCAGTACTTC.

J is TRBJ1-1 and V is TRBV19; a possible D gene is TRBD1 (5 bases). The CDR3 spans 14 residues. V lost 8 bases, J lost 2 bases, and 15 bases lay in between. Germline assignment: CDR1 LNHDA and CDR2 SQIVND (reference sequence). CDR3 amino acids: CASGDQGLNTEAFF. Here the CDR3 DNA reads TGTGCCAGTGGGGACCAGGGATTAAACACTGAAGCTTTCTTT.

The table lists this clonotype with many counts. The chain joins TRBV7-2 to TRBJ2-7; D gene unclear. Germline loops: CDR1 SGHTA, CDR2 FQGNSA. Between the trimmed V and J ends, which lost 3 bases and 2 bases, there was a span of 8 bases. This CDR3 is 13 amino acids long. CDR3 coding DNA: TGTGCCAGCAGCTTCACCACTCCCTACGAGCAGTACTTC. It codes for CASSFTTPYEQYF.

The chain combines TRBV5-8 with TRBJ2-4; 9 bases are shared with TRBD1. CDR3 size: 19 residues. The germline V gene encodes CDR1 SGHTS and CDR2 YDEGEE. J gave up 1 base and V 4 bases, and 15 bases lay outside the gene matches. The CDR3 loop reads CASSDDRGLGRFAKNIQYF. The CDR3, as DNA: TGTGCCAGCAGCGACGACAGGGGGTTGGGACGTTTTGCCAAAAACATTCAGTACTTC.

This clonotype showed up just a few times. This chain links TRBV6-2 or TRBV6-3 with TRBJ2-2; D call uncertain. Per the germline V gene, CDR1 is MNHEY and CDR2 is SVGEGT. V was pared by 7 bases and J by 5 bases, with 8 bases between. There are 12 residues in the CDR3. CDR3 in amino acids: CASTTITGELFF. The CDR3 DNA sequence: TGTGCCAGCACCACTATTACCGGGGAGCTGTTTTTT.

This clonotype was picked up many times. The rearrangement uses TRBV7-2 and TRBJ2-7; D unclear. Germline CDR1 and CDR2: SGHTA and FQGNSA. V was pared by 0 bases and J by 3 bases, with 12 bases between. The CDR3 is made up of 15 amino acids. As DNA, the CDR3 is TGTGCCAGCAGCTTAGCAACCGGGTCGATCTACGAGCAGTACTTC. It translates to CASSLATGSIYEQYF.

This clonotype showed up many times. CDR3 sequence reads: CASRSGTSGYNEQFF. CDR3 nucleotides: TGTGCCAGCAGGTCGGGGACTAGCGGTTACAATGAGCAGTTCTTC. V is TRBV2 and J is TRBJ2-1; 11 bases map to TRBD2. The germline CDR1 and CDR2 sequences are SNHLY and FYNNEI. This CDR3 region has 15 residues. With 6 bases clipped from V and 4 bases from J, the junction kept 5 bases outside the gene matches.

This clonotype occurred a few times. This chain connects TRBV14 to TRBJ1-3, with D tentatively TRBD1 (5 bases). This CDR3 comprises 16 residues. CDR1 is SGHDN and CDR2 is FVKESK in the germline V gene. The V end lost 0 bases, the J end lost 2 bases, and 11 bases lay between the germline ends. CDR3 in DNA: TGTGCCAGCAGCCAAGAGTTTTGGGGACCTGGAAACACCATATATTTT. Its protein product is CASSQEFWGPGNTIYF.

This clonotype has at least ten counts. The rearrangement joins TRBV5-1 to TRBJ2-1; 9 nucleotides align to TRBD2. CDR3 length: 16 amino acids. Germline-derived CDR1 and CDR2 are SGHRS and YFSETQ. With V trimmed by 1 base and J by 7 bases, 9 bases remained unmatched. The CDR3 DNA sequence: TGCGCCAGCAGCTTGTTCGGTAGCGGGAGTGGGAATGAGCAGTTCTTC. Encoded protein: CASSLFGSGSGNEQFF. Variable domain in full (rest from reference TRBV5-1 and TRBJ2-1): KAGVTQTPRYLIKTRGQQVTLSCSPISGHRSVSWYQQTPGQGLQFLFEYFSETQRNKGNFPGRFSGRQFSNSRSEMNVSTLELGDSALYLCASSLFGSGSGNEQFFGPGTRLTVL.

This clonotype has a count of ten or more. J is TRBJ2-5 and V is TRBV6-6, with TRBD2 matching 10 bases. Germline V gene lookup returns CDR1 MNHNY and CDR2 SVGAGI (reference sequence). With V trimmed by 0 bases and J by 7 bases, 14 bases remained unmatched. The CDR3 is made up of 18 amino acids. CDR3: CASSYSIGGLAAAGTQYF. CDR3 nucleotides: TGTGCCAGCAGTTACTCGATCGGAGGACTAGCGGCTGCTGGGACCCAGTACTTC.

CDR3 region: CASSVVTSGSTDTQYF. Written as DNA, the CDR3 is TGTGCCAGCAGCGTAGTAACTAGCGGAAGCACAGATACGCAGTATTTT. The V gene is TRBV9, the J gene TRBJ2-3; 8 bases agree with TRBD2. Germline V lookup: CDR1 SGDLS, CDR2 YYNGEE. CDR3 length: 16 residues. V shed 0 bases and J 0 bases; nucleotides not matched to a gene: 3.

This clonotype came up a few times. CDR3 protein: CASSIGLAGVGDTQYF. The CDR3 DNA reads as TGTGCCAGCAGCATAGGACTAGCGGGAGTTGGAGATACGCAGTATTTT. This rearrangement joins TRBV9 to TRBJ2-3; 13 bases are a match to TRBD2. This CDR3 contains 16 residues. Trimming cost V 4 bases and J 5 bases; bases outside gene matches: 7. Looked up from germline, CDR1 is SGDLS and CDR2 is YYNGEE. The whole variable domain, filled in from reference TRBV9 and TRBJ2-3, reads DSGVTQTPKHLITATGQRVTLRCSPRSGDLSVYWYQQSLDQGLQFLIQYYNGEERAKGNILERFSAQQFPDLHSELNLSSLELGDSALYFCASSIGLAGVGDTQYFGPGTRLTVL.

This clonotype was counted ten times or more. The chain uses TRBV27 and TRBJ1-5; 10 positions match TRBD1. V shed 10 bases and J 10 bases; nucleotides not matched to a gene: 25. CDR3 length: 18 residues. Per germline, CDR1 MNHEY and CDR2 SMNVEV (reference sequence). CDR3 sequence: CATSEGVSTGTGAAPQHF. Here the CDR3 DNA reads TGTGCCACCTCCGAGGGGGTCAGCACCGGGACAGGGGCGGCCCCCCAGCATTTT.

This clonotype showed up many times. V and J are TRBV7-2 and TRBJ2-2; the match to TRBD2 covers 9 bases. Germline V gene lookup returns CDR1 SGHTA and CDR2 FQGNSA. V gave up 8 bases and J gave up 4 bases; unmatched junction bases: 11. The CDR3 contains 16 residues. CDR3 in amino acids: CASLAGGLVGTGELFF. The CDR3 coding sequence is TGTGCCAGCTTGGCGGGAGGGTTGGTGGGCACCGGGGAGCTGTTTTTT.

The rearrangement uses TRBV6-1 and TRBJ1-1, with D tentatively TRBD1 (5 bases). This CDR3 region has 14 residues. V was cut by 6 bases and J by 7 bases, with 18 bases left in between. Germline V gene lookup returns CDR1 MNHNS and CDR2 SASEGT. This CDR3 is CASRRGFSEGEAFF. CDR3 nucleotides: TGTGCCAGCAGGAGGGGATTTTCGGAGGGTGAAGCTTTCTTT.

V usage is TRBV3-1 and J usage is TRBJ2-7; D possibly matches TRBD1 or TRBD2 (5 bases each). V shed 6 bases and J shed 4 bases, with 10 bases lying between them. CDR3 length equals 12 residues. Germline V gene lookup returns CDR1 LGHDT and CDR2 YNNKEL (reference sequence). CDR3 sequence reads: CASRKGTYEQYF. As DNA, the CDR3 is TGTGCCAGCAGGAAAGGGACGTACGAGCAGTACTTC.

This clonotype was found a few times. This chain links TRBV6-1 with TRBJ2-5; 10 bases map to TRBD2. Trimming removed 6 bases from V and 5 bases from J; junction bases left unmatched: 12. Germline lookup yields CDR1 MNHNS and CDR2 SASEGT. This CDR3 comprises 16 residues. CDR3 residues: CASSRSPSGRAETQYF. For the CDR3, the DNA is TGTGCCAGCAGCCGATCCCCTAGCGGGAGAGCCGAGACCCAGTACTTC.

Details on this clonotype: A single base separates this from a much larger clone, so it may be a read error. The chain links TRBV24-1 to TRBJ2-3; the match to TRBD2 covers 7 bases. The trim removed 5 bases at V and 6 bases at J, leaving 13 bases unmatched. The CDR3 length is 16 residues. The germline V gene encodes CDR1 KGHDR and CDR2 SFDVKD. CDR3 in DNA: TGTGCCACCAGTGGTCGACAGCGGGATCCTTCGGATACGCAGTATTTT. Protein product: CATSGRQRDPSDTQYF.

The chain uses TRBV20-1 and TRBJ2-3, with TRBD2 matching over 13 bases. The germline CDR1 and CDR2 sequences are DFQATT and SNEGSKA (reference sequence). The CDR3 consists of 15 residues. Unmatched junction bases numbered 4, after V lost 3 bases and J lost 4 bases. CDR3 DNA sequence: TGCAGTGCTAGTGGGACTAGCGGGAATGCAGATACGCAGTATTTT. It yields the protein CSASGTSGNADTQYF.

The sample holds a few counts of this clonotype. CDR3 DNA: TGTGCCAGTAGTACAGAGGACAGCTCTGGGGCCAACGTCCTGACTTTC. This encodes CASSTEDSSGANVLTF. The V and J genes are TRBV19 and TRBJ2-6; TRBD1 is a possible D gene (6 bases). Germline assignment: CDR1 LNHDA and CDR2 SQIVND (reference sequence). Trimming removed 4 bases from V and 0 bases from J, with 10 bases in between. The CDR3 has 16 residues.

V and J are TRBV20-1 and TRBJ2-5; D possibly matches TRBD1 or TRBD2 (5 bases each). The V end lost 0 bases, the J end lost 2 bases, and 13 bases lay between the germline ends. Germline CDR1 reads DFQATT; CDR2 reads SNEGSKA (reference sequence). The CDR3 spans 15 residues. CDR3 residues: CSARELGPTQETQYF. The CDR3 DNA follows: TGCAGTGCTAGAGAGCTGGGACCAACTCAAGAGACCCAGTACTTC.

The gene calls are TRBV5-1 and TRBJ2-7; D not certain. Germline CDR1 reads SGHRS; CDR2 reads YFSETQ. V gave up 4 bases and J gave up 5 bases, with 7 bases separating them. This CDR3 contains 11 residues. CDR3 nucleotides: TGCGCCAGCAGCAGGGATAACGAGCAGTACTTC. It codes for CASSRDNEQYF.

A note on this clonotype: This is likely a read error, given that the CDR3 carries no conserved phenylalanine or tryptophan at its end. This chain uses TRBV6-5 with TRBJ2-2; possible D gene TRBD1, 5 bases. The V and J ends lost 4 bases and 2 bases respectively, with 11 bases between them. The V gene's germline CDR1 is MNHEY and CDR2 SVGAGI. The CDR3 length is 15 residues. CDR3 in DNA: TGTGCCAGCAGTTCCCCCTGGGGCAACACCGGGGAGCTGTTTTCT. Its protein product is CASSSPWGNTGELFS.

This chain joins TRBV7-9 and TRBJ1-1; D unclear. Per germline, CDR1 SEHNR and CDR2 FQNEAQ (reference sequence). Deletions cut 2 bases from V and 0 bases from J, with 7 bases between. There are 14 residues in the CDR3. The CDR3 loop reads CASSLSQLNTEAFF. In nucleotides, the CDR3 is TGTGCCAGCAGCTTAAGCCAGCTGAACACTGAAGCTTTCTTT.

This clonotype was counted only a few times. V usage is TRBV20-1 and J usage is TRBJ1-5; D perhaps matches TRBD1 (6 bases). The CDR3 covers 12 residues. Germline V lookup: CDR1 DFQATT, CDR2 SNEGSKA (reference sequence). V gave up 5 bases and J gave up 4 bases, with 9 bases separating them. This CDR3 is CSAQDSNQPQHF. The CDR3 coding sequence is TGCAGTGCTCAGGACAGTAATCAGCCCCAGCATTTT.